This T cell receptor (beta chain) was retrieved from a study of CD8 T cells in Susac syndrome. Roughly 0.45 to 1 ug RNA was reverse transcribed with random hexamers. MiXCR, applied by TCRdb to the immunoSEQ multiplex PCR reads, yields one record per CDR3 protein. Altogether 120,000 to 150,000 distinct CDR3 sequences are present, approximately 95% being singletons, with the ten largest covering roughly 0.29%. This clonotype was seen just once. Material: CD8+ T cells from PBMCs. The receptor's source is a human donor in good health.

The CDR3 sequence is CASSLERKHYEQYF. The CDR3 DNA is TGTGCCAGCAGCTTAGAACGGAAACACTACGAGCAGTACTTC. V and J are TRBV7-9 and TRBJ2-7, with D uncertain. This CDR3 has 14 residues. V lost 1 base, J lost 3 bases, and 10 bases lay in between. The V gene's germline CDR1 is SEHNR and CDR2 FQNEAQ (reference sequence).